The text below deals with one T cell receptor beta chain. The data originate from a study of T cell changes during pregnancy in multiple sclerosis. Per germline, CDR1 SGHRS and CDR2 YFSETQ. This CDR3 is 12 amino acids long. V was cut by 5 bases and J by 8 bases, with 13 bases left in between. Some clones are missing from TCRdb's copy, which holds only in-frame ones; the method was immunoSEQ multiplex PCR. The sample lists 100,000 or so clones; about 91% were seen once. The TCR comes from a female donor with multiple sclerosis, enrolled in a pregnancy study. The V gene is TRBV5-1, the J gene TRBJ2-5; D possibly corresponds to TRBD1 (6 bases). The sequences come from peripheral blood, collected in the second trimester of pregnancy. CDR3 in DNA: TGCGCCAGCAGAGCCACAGGGTATACCCAGTACTTC. The encoded protein is CASRATGYTQYF.